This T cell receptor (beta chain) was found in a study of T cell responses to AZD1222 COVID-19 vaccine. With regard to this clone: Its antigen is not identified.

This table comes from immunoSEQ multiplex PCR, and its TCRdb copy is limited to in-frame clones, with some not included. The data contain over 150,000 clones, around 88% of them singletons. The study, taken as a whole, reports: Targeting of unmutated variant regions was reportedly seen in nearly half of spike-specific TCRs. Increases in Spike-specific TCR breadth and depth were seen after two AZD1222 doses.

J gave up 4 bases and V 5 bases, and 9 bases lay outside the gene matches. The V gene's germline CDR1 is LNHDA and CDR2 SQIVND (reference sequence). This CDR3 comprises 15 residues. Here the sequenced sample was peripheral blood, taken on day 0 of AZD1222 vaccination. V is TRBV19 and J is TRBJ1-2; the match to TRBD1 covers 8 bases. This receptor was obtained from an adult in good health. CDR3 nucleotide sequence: TGTGCCAGTAGTCCCCTGGACAGGGACGTCTATGGCTACACCTTC. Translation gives CASSPLDRDVYGYTF.